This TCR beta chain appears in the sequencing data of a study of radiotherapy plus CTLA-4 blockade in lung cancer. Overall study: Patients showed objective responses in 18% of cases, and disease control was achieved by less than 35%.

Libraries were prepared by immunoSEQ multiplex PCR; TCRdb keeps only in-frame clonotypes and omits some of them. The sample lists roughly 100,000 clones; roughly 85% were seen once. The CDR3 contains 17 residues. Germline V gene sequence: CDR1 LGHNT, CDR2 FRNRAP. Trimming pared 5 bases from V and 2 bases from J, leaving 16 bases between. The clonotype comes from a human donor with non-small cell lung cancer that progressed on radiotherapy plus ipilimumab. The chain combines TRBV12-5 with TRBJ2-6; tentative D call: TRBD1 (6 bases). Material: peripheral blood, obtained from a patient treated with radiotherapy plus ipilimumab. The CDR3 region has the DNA TGTGCTAGTGGTCCCGCTGGGGGCGGTACTGGGGCCAACGTCCTGACTTTC. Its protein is CASGPAGGGTGANVLTF.